The T cell receptor beta chain described here comes from a study of regulatory T cells in long-lasting Graves disease. On the study more broadly: Antithyroid drugs had been taken by newly diagnosed Graves' patients for under 3 months.

According to the study, TCR beta libraries were built with iRepertoire HTBI primers and CDR3-region Arm-PCR. Each CDR3 protein is one row after TCRdb ran MiXCR on the multiplex PCR reads. This table has roughly 610,000 distinct CDR3 sequences, roughly 15% appearing once. This clonotype was recorded once. As yet, its antigen is unknown. As for time point: newly diagnosed GD, antithyroid drugs for less than 3 months. The TCR library used RNA extracted from PBMCs. Overall study findings and caveats: Blood alone, not thyroid tissue, was studied.

The same sample was also used in a study of T cells in Graves' hyperthyroidism and ophthalmopathy. That work states: Most clonotypes that expanded in the thyroid above 0.001 also showed up in blood.

The input for sequencing was peripheral blood mononuclear cells (PBMCs), taken at new diagnosis, from a patient treated with antithyroid drugs. The TCR sequence derives from a woman younger than 45 with Graves disease.

CDR3 DNA: TGTGCCTGGAGTGTAGCGGAACAGGGGTACAATCAGCCCCAGCATTTT. Translated, it gives CAWSVAEQGYNQPQHF. This chain uses TRBV30 with TRBJ1-5; 7 nucleotides align to TRBD1. The germline V gene encodes CDR1 GTSNPN and CDR2 SVGIG (reference sequence). The CDR3 is made up of 16 amino acids. The trim removed 0 bases at V and 3 bases at J, leaving 8 bases unmatched.